What follows are 3 T cell receptor beta chains derived from one specimen sequenced in a study of tumor-infiltrating lymphocytes in primary liver carcinoma. A primer matching the constant region was used to make TCR beta cDNA from around 460 ng of total RNA. Generation of the TCR beta libraries relied on three nested multiplex PCR rounds using slightly modified ARM-PCR. TRBV1-TRBV30 forward and Cbeta reverse primers drove the first two roughly 11-cycle rounds. TCRdb reprocessed the multiplex PCR reads with MiXCR, giving one entry per CDR3 protein. The data show tens of thousands of distinct CDR3 sequences, around 70% seen once. The roughly 17-31 mg bulk tissue piece was not sorted before simultaneous RNA and DNA extraction. Sample: liver tumor tissue from sampling region 1. The subset: tumor region T1, superior pole. The source is a man aged 35-49 years with primary liver carcinoma and hepatitis B virus infection.

This clonotype was seen at least ten times. The chain employs TRBV6-2 or TRBV6-3 and TRBJ2-1; D gene unclear. V lost 4 bases to trimming and J lost 7 bases, with 5 bases between them. The CDR3 loop spans 11 amino acids. From germline, CDR1 is MNHEY and CDR2 SVGEGT. The CDR3 DNA is TGTGCCAGCAGTTGGGGTAATGAGCAGTTCTTC. It translates to CASSWGNEQFF.

This clonotype was seen at least ten times. V gene TRBV6-1 combines with J gene TRBJ1-2, with TRBD1 identical over 12 bases. V lost 6 bases, J lost 4 bases, and 12 bases stayed unmatched. This CDR3 has 17 residues. CDR1 is MNHNS, CDR2 SASEGT, per germline. CDR3 loop: CASSHGTGGASGYGYTF. The CDR3 bases are TGTGCCAGCAGCCACGGGACAGGGGGCGCCTCGGGCTATGGCTACACCTTC.

As to this clonotype: This is likely a read error, given that the CDR3 carries no conserved phenylalanine or tryptophan at its end. The DNA is left out, because the CDR3 cannot be placed on it with certainty; the CDR3 is given as TCRdb lists it. This chain uses TRBV11-2 with TRBJ2-1; the D call in the table, TRBD1, was not verified against the DNA. Germline V lookup: CDR1 SGHAT, CDR2 FQNNGV. Counting both end residues, the CDR3 totals 15 amino acids. The CDR3 loop reads CASSLVSLSNNEQFI.